The 14 T cell receptor beta chains below all came from one sample that was sequenced in a study of cytomegalovirus exposure and HLA in healthy donors (dated by TCRdb to 2016 to 2017). Libraries were prepared through the immunoSEQ multiplex PCR assay. A mixture of 60 forward primers for TCR Vbeta segments and 13 reverse primers for TCR Jbeta segments was used in the multiplex PCR. TCRdb limited this immuneACCESS table to in-frame rearrangements with V and J called. A share of clones is missing; checked studies link under half to unresolved V genes, and the rest is unexplained. The sample table records over 150,000 clones; 75% to 85% of these occur just once. Roughly 3.6% of the sample is in the top ten clones. Sequencing used PBMCs. The source of these receptors is a woman aged 55-69 years in good health and CMV-seropositive.

V gene TRBV27 combines with J gene TRBJ2-5, with 12 bases that match TRBD2. The assigned J gene may be wrong: the sequence end matches TRBJ2-7 better. The CDR3 spans 15 residues. Per germline, CDR1 MNHEY and CDR2 SMNVEV (reference sequence). DNA of the CDR3: TGTGCCAGCAGATCAGGACTAGCGGGATCGGACGAGCAGTACTTC. It yields the protein CASRSGLAGSDEQYF.

This chain connects TRBV6-5 to TRBJ2-5; 10 bases agree with TRBD2. The last part of the DNA fits TRBJ2-7 better; the J call may be wrong. The germline gives CDR1 MNHEY, CDR2 SVGAGI. The CDR3 runs 13 residues. CDR3 in amino acids: CASSRTSGYEQYF. The CDR3 region has the DNA TGTGCCAGCAGTAGGACTAGCGGCTACGAGCAGTACTTC.

The genes are TRBV19 and TRBJ1-1, with 8 nucleotides matching TRBD1. The junction had 11 bases not matched to a gene; V was cut back by 0 bases and J by 2 bases. The CDR3 sequence is 18 residues long. The germline V gene has CDR1 LNHDA and CDR2 SQIVND (reference sequence). The CDR3 DNA reads as TGTGCCAGTAGTATAGATCCGAGACAGGGGCCCCTCAACACTGAAGCTTTCTTT. Protein product: CASSIDPRQGPLNTEAFF.

V usage is TRBV12-5 and J usage is TRBJ2-5, with 10 bases that match TRBD1. The CDR3 extends over 15 amino acids. V trimming: 1 base; J trimming: 5 bases; junction bases outside the gene matches: 4. Germline CDR1 LGHNT, CDR2 FRNRAP. The CDR3 reads CASGLGDRGSETQYF. The CDR3 coding sequence is TGTGCTAGTGGTTTGGGGGACAGGGGTAGCGAGACCCAGTACTTC. The full variable domain, rest sourced from reference TRBV12-5 and TRBJ2-5, is DARVTQTPRHKVTEMGQEVTMRCQPILGHNTVFWYRQTMMQGLELLAYFRNRAPLDDSGMPKDRFSAEMPDATLATLKIQPSEPRDSAVYFCASGLGDRGSETQYFGPGTRLLVL.

The chain links TRBV11-2 to TRBJ2-5; D gene ambiguous. CDR3 length: 11 amino acids. Germline lookup yields CDR1 SGHAT and CDR2 FQNNGV. The V end was cut by 5 bases, the J end by 2 bases, with 3 bases between. This CDR3 reads CASSEQETQYF. The CDR3 DNA is TGTGCCAGCAGCGAGCAAGAGACCCAGTACTTC.

J is TRBJ2-7 and V is TRBV7-9; TRBD2 is a possible D gene (5 bases). Germline loops: CDR1 SEHNR, CDR2 FQNEAQ (reference sequence). There are 11 residues in the CDR3. V lost 8 bases, J lost 5 bases, and 10 bases lay in between. The CDR3 loop is CASGSGNEQYF. The CDR3 coding sequence is TGTGCCAGCGGCTCGGGGAACGAGCAGTACTTC.

J is TRBJ1-1 and V is TRBV30, with D perhaps matching TRBD1 (6 bases). There are 13 residues in the CDR3. V was shortened by 7 bases and J by 0 bases, with 12 bases between the two germline ends. The germline V gene encodes CDR1 GTSNPN and CDR2 SVGIG (reference sequence). The CDR3 DNA follows: TGTGCCTCCCAGACAGGTTTGAACACTGAAGCTTTCTTT. Its translation is CASQTGLNTEAFF.

For the CDR3, the DNA is TGTGCCAGCAGCTATGCTTCGGTCTACGAGCAGTACTTC. It is translated as CASSYASVYEQYF. The chain employs TRBV7-2 and TRBJ2-7; D not certain. Germline V lookup: CDR1 SGHTA, CDR2 FQGNSA. Trimming shortened V by 4 bases and J by 3 bases, and 10 bases separated the two germline ends. This CDR3 comprises 13 residues. Full variable domain (rest looked up from reference TRBV7-2 and TRBJ2-7): GAGVSQSPSNKVTEKGKDVELRCDPISGHTALYWYRQSLGQGLEFLIYFQGNSAPDKSGLPSDRFSAERTGGSVSTLTIQRTQQEDSAVYLCASSYASVYEQYFGPGTRLTVT.

This rearrangement joins TRBV9 to TRBJ1-2; 10 positions agree with TRBD1. Germline V gives CDR1 SGDLS, CDR2 YYNGEE. Losses at the gene ends were 0 bases for V and 3 bases for J; bases not matched to a gene: 5. The CDR3 has 16 amino acids. The CDR3 region is CASSVGQGAVDYGYTF. Here the CDR3 DNA reads TGTGCCAGCAGCGTAGGACAGGGGGCGGTGGACTATGGCTACACCTTC.

This clone was detected only a few times. The chain links TRBV14 to TRBJ2-5; no firm D call. Trimming shortened V by 3 bases and J by 2 bases, and 4 bases separated the two germline ends. CDR1 and CDR2 from the germline V gene are SGHDN and FVKESK. This CDR3 region has 12 residues. As DNA, the CDR3 is TGTGCCAGCAGCCAGCTACAAGAGACCCAGTACTTC. It is translated as CASSQLQETQYF.

The genes are TRBV5-6 and TRBJ2-7; TRBD1 agrees at 9 bases. Germline lookup yields CDR1 SGHDT and CDR2 YYEEEE. This CDR3 region has 14 residues. Trimming removed 1 base from V and 5 bases from J; junction bases left unmatched: 4. The CDR3: CASSLTGQGNEQYF. The CDR3 bases are TGTGCCAGCAGCTTGACGGGACAGGGCAACGAGCAGTACTTC. Combining the CDR3 with reference TRBV5-6 and TRBJ2-7 gives the whole variable domain DAGVTQSPTHLIKTRGQQVTLRCSPKSGHDTVSWYQQALGQGPQFIFQYYEEEERQRGNFPDRFSGHQFPNYSSELNVNALLLGDSALYLCASSLTGQGNEQYFGPGTRLTVT.

The chain combines TRBV19 with TRBJ2-1, with 9 bases identical to TRBD1. Germline V gives CDR1 LNHDA, CDR2 SQIVND (reference sequence). Trimming removed 5 bases from V and 5 bases from J; junction bases left unmatched: 10. CDR3 length equals 16 residues. CDR3 in DNA: TGTGCCAGTAGTTTTTTGGGACAGGGTGTCGACAATGAGCAGTTCTTC. Its translation is CASSFLGQGVDNEQFF.

The genes are TRBV28 and TRBJ1-3; D is unresolved. The ends were cut back, 3 bases at V and 3 bases at J, with 9 bases in the middle. This CDR3 comprises 14 residues. The germline V gene has CDR1 MDHEN and CDR2 SYDVKM. CDR3 region: CASSLGRRGNTIYF. CDR3 sequence (DNA): TGTGCCAGCAGTTTGGGCAGGCGTGGAAACACCATATATTTT.

On this clone itself: Sequence at one end of the junction differs from germline and may be a read error. J is TRBJ1-2 and V is TRBV7-9; D is undetermined. Germline CDR1 reads SEHNR; CDR2 reads FQNEAQ (reference sequence). The CDR3 runs to 12 residues. The CDR3 bases are TGTTCCAGCAGCCGAGAACGCTATGGCTACACCTTC. As protein: CSSSRERYGYTF.